These 30 T cell receptor beta chains share one sample of origin, sequenced in a study of siplizumab effects on memory and regulatory T cells (dated by TCRdb to about 2019). Libraries were prepared through the immunoSEQ multiplex PCR assay. The source is immuneACCESS, and TCRdb retained only in-frame sequences with V and J called. Part of the clones is not carried over; for the studies checked, unresolved V genes explain less than half of this, and the remainder is unexplained. Recorded for this sample are about 100,000 clones; 94% of them occurred a single time. Approximately 1.4% of the sample comes from the top ten. Input material: non-Treg CD4+ T cells sorted from blood. The sample's cell subset or site label, in plain terms: FACS-sorted unstimulated CD4+ non-regulatory T cells. Receptor source: a human donor in good health.

The chain couples TRBV15 to TRBJ2-7; tentatively, D is TRBD2 (6 bases). The CDR3 loop spans 15 amino acids. Trimming stripped 1 base from V and 3 bases from J, with 13 bases between. The germline V gene has CDR1 LNHNV and CDR2 YYDKDF (reference sequence). As DNA, the CDR3 is TGTGCCACCAGCAGAGGGGGGGAACGGCTCTACGAGCAGTACTTC. It translates to CATSRGGERLYEQYF. The full variable domain, in which reference TRBV15 and TRBJ2-7 provide the parts outside the CDR3, is DAMVIQNPRYQVTQFGKPVTLSCSQTLNHNVMYWYQQKSSQAPKLLFHYYDKDFNNEADTPDNFQSRRPNTSFCFLDIRSPGLGDTAMYLCATSRGGERLYEQYFGPGTRLTVT.

The chain has TRBV19 and TRBJ1-4; D is unresolved. Germline CDR1 reads LNHDA; CDR2 reads SQIVND (reference sequence). The V end was cut by 4 bases, the J end by 10 bases, with 13 bases between. The CDR3 is made up of 13 amino acids. CDR3 protein: CASSRPELGKLFF. CDR3 nucleotide sequence: TGTGCCAGTAGTAGGCCGGAATTGGGAAAACTGTTTTTT.

This clone was seen only once. The chain recombines TRBV5-1 with TRBJ2-1; D unresolved. V lost 0 bases to trimming and J lost 9 bases, with 7 bases between them. The CDR3 is made up of 12 amino acids. Germline values: CDR1 SGHRS, CDR2 YFSETQ. CDR3 in amino acids: CASSLAAFEQFF. As DNA, the CDR3 is TGCGCCAGCAGCTTGGCCGCTTTTGAGCAGTTCTTC.

The CDR3 DNA reads TGTGCCATCAGTGAGTCTTTTAGCAATCAGCCCCAGCATTTT. As protein: CAISESFSNQPQHF. The chain carries TRBV10-3 and TRBJ1-5; D gene unclear. V lost 0 bases, J lost 0 bases, and 3 bases lay in between. CDR1 is ENHRY and CDR2 is SYGVKD in the germline V gene. The CDR3 has 14 residues.

The chain links TRBV14 to TRBJ2-5; TRBD2 aligns across 11 bases. CDR1 is SGHDN and CDR2 is FVKESK in the germline V gene. Germline trimming cut 5 bases from V and 0 bases from J; bases unmatched to any gene: 5. The CDR3 has 16 residues. The CDR3 here is CASSLGLADYQETQYF. The CDR3 DNA follows: TGTGCCAGCAGCTTGGGACTAGCGGACTACCAAGAGACCCAGTACTTC. The complete variable domain, with remaining parts taken from reference TRBV14 and TRBJ2-5, reads EAGVTQFPSHSVIEKGQTVTLRCDPISGHDNLYWYRRVMGKEIKFLLHFVKESKQDESGMPNNRFLAERTGGTYSTLKVQPAELEDSGVYFCASSLGLADYQETQYFGPGTRLLVL.

The CDR3 reads CASSLGVRAQYF. The CDR3 DNA sequence: TGTGCCAGCAGCTTGGGAGTAAGGGCCCAGTACTTC. The chain joins TRBV5-8 to TRBJ2-5; unclear D gene. This CDR3 region has 12 residues. Trimming took off 0 bases at V and 9 bases at J, with 9 bases between the two ends. CDR1 and CDR2 (germline): SGHTS, YDEGEE.

This chain uses TRBV6-5 with TRBJ1-1; TRBD1 agrees at 11 bases. Germline CDR1 reads MNHEY; CDR2 reads SVGAGI. With V trimmed by 7 bases and J by 10 bases, 11 bases remained unmatched. This CDR3 contains 14 residues. The CDR3 loop reads CASTCGTGGCRAFF. The CDR3 DNA follows: TGTGCCAGCACTTGTGGGACAGGGGGGTGTCGAGCTTTCTTT.

This clone appeared once. The chain combines TRBV29-1 with TRBJ2-2; D may be TRBD1 (6 bases). Germline V gene data show CDR1 as SQVTM and CDR2 as ANQGSEA. The CDR3 sequence is 13 residues long. Trimming took off 7 bases at V and 2 bases at J, with 11 bases between the two ends. CDR3: CSAQGINTGELFF. DNA of the CDR3: TGCAGCGCCCAGGGGATAAACACCGGGGAGCTGTTTTTT.

The chain is built from TRBV15 and TRBJ2-7; the match to TRBD1 covers 8 bases. Looked up from germline, CDR1 is LNHNV and CDR2 is YYDKDF (reference sequence). Unmatched junction bases numbered 6, after V lost 5 bases and J lost 6 bases. The length of the CDR3 is 13 residues. The CDR3 is CATSARTGGEQYF. In DNA form, the CDR3 reads TGTGCCACCAGCGCCCGTACAGGGGGCGAGCAGTACTTC. The variable domain in full, with the rest retrieved from reference TRBV15 and TRBJ2-7, is DAMVIQNPRYQVTQFGKPVTLSCSQTLNHNVMYWYQQKSSQAPKLLFHYYDKDFNNEADTPDNFQSRRPNTSFCFLDIRSPGLGDTAMYLCATSARTGGEQYFGPGTRLTVT.

The V gene is TRBV7-6, the J gene TRBJ2-2; 8 bases fit TRBD1. The CDR3 is made up of 14 amino acids. Trimming removed 6 bases from V and 4 bases from J; junction bases left unmatched: 4. In germline, CDR1 is SGHVS, CDR2 FNYEAQ. CDR3 amino acids: CASRRQGTTGELFF. The CDR3 bases are TGTGCCAGCAGAAGACAGGGGACCACCGGGGAGCTGTTTTTT.

The chain joins TRBV27 to TRBJ2-7; 8 nucleotides agree with TRBD1. This CDR3 region has 16 residues. J lost 5 bases, V lost 4 bases, and 13 bases had no gene match. CDR1 is MNHEY and CDR2 is SMNVEV in the germline V gene (reference sequence). The CDR3 DNA reads as TGTGCCAGCAGTTATCGACTCCGGACAGGGAAACACGAGCAGTACTTC. Encoded protein: CASSYRLRTGKHEQYF.

V gene TRBV10-2 combines with J gene TRBJ2-3; 12 bases align to TRBD2. The CDR3 extends over 18 amino acids. Germline trimming cut 0 bases from V and 2 bases from J; bases unmatched to any gene: 6. The germline V gene has CDR1 WSHSY and CDR2 SAAADI. The chain's CDR3 is CASSESATSGGPTDTQYF. In nucleotides, the CDR3 is TGCGCCAGCAGTGAGTCCGCGACTAGCGGGGGCCCCACAGATACGCAGTATTTT.

The CDR3 here is CASSDDTSSREKLFF. CDR3 in DNA: TGTGCCAGCTCCGACGACACATCCTCCCGGGAAAAACTGTTTTTT. The chain links TRBV2 to TRBJ1-4; D call uncertain. CDR1 is SNHLY and CDR2 is FYNNEI in the germline V gene. The CDR3 runs to 15 residues. The ends were cut back, 8 bases at V and 8 bases at J, with 21 bases in the middle.

The chain recombines TRBV11-2 with TRBJ1-3; 7 bases match TRBD1. The germline CDR1 and CDR2 sequences are SGHAT and FQNNGV. This CDR3 is 17 amino acids long. V shed 4 bases, J shed 0 bases, and the junction held 9 bases outside the gene matches. DNA of the CDR3: TGTGCCAGCAGCTCGTACAGGGGCCAGAGCTCTGGAAACACCATATATTTT. It translates to CASSSYRGQSSGNTIYF.

The chain recombines TRBV21-1 with TRBJ2-7; the DNA was not compared with TRBD1, the D call given in the table. TRBV21-1 is classified as a pseudogene. This CDR3 has 16 amino acids. The CDR3 sequence: CASRPKHQQPSYEQYF. For the CDR3, the DNA is TGTGCCAGCAGGCCAAAGCATCAACAGCCTTCCTACGAGCAGTACTTC.

This CDR3 is CASRGSLGSVDTEAFF. CDR3 DNA: TGTGCCAGCAGGGGTAGCCTAGGGAGTGTAGACACTGAAGCTTTCTTT. This chain links TRBV28 with TRBJ1-1; D call uncertain. V gave up 6 bases and J gave up 3 bases, with 20 bases separating them. The CDR3 has 16 residues. Germline assignment: CDR1 MDHEN and CDR2 SYDVKM.

J is TRBJ1-4 and V is TRBV19; 9 bases line up with TRBD1. This CDR3 comprises 15 residues. V shed 3 bases and J 7 bases; nucleotides not matched to a gene: 6. CDR1 LNHDA and CDR2 SQIVND come from the germline V gene (reference sequence). Here the CDR3 reads CASSMVGQGTEKLFF. In DNA, the CDR3 is TGTGCCAGTAGTATGGTGGGACAGGGTACTGAAAAACTGTTTTTT.

The chain employs TRBV2 and TRBJ2-5; D perhaps matches TRBD1 (6 bases). This CDR3 has 13 amino acids. From germline, CDR1 is SNHLY and CDR2 FYNNEI. Trimming shortened V by 4 bases and J by 3 bases, and 9 bases separated the two germline ends. This chain's CDR3 is CASSVGQKETQYF. DNA of the CDR3: TGTGCCAGCAGTGTCGGACAGAAAGAGACCCAGTACTTC.

The chain employs TRBV7-8 and TRBJ2-5, with D possibly TRBD1 on 5 matching bases. CDR3 size: 14 residues. V lost 1 base, J lost 4 bases, and 10 bases lay in between. CDR1 and CDR2 from the germline V gene are SGHVS and FQNEAQ. CDR3 residues: CASSLVGQGETQYF. The CDR3 DNA follows: TGTGCCAGCAGCTTAGTCGGGCAGGGAGAGACCCAGTACTTC.

In its sample, this clone was seen once. The rearrangement uses TRBV7-2 and TRBJ2-3, with D hard to call. Trimming took 2 bases from V and 4 from J, leaving 10 bases between them. Germline CDR1 and CDR2: SGHTA and FQGNSA. This CDR3 has 14 amino acids. This chain's CDR3 is CASSLSSLADTQYF. CDR3 bases: TGTGCCAGCAGCTTAAGCTCGTTGGCAGATACGCAGTATTTT.

This rearrangement joins TRBV2 to TRBJ2-7; no reliable D call. CDR1 is SNHLY, CDR2 FYNNEI, per germline. The CDR3 totals 13 residues. Trimming cost V 1 base and J 9 bases, with 13 bases left between them. The CDR3 here is CASSEGVGSVQYF. The CDR3 DNA reads as TGTGCCAGCAGTGAAGGGGTTGGTTCGGTGCAGTACTTC.

The chain employs TRBV18 and TRBJ2-7; D remains unclear. The germline V and J ends were trimmed by 2 bases and 3 bases, with 5 bases remaining between them. CDR1 and CDR2 from the germline V gene are KGHSH and LQKENI. The CDR3 has 12 residues. The CDR3 DNA is TGTGCCAGCTCACCAAAGGACTACGAGCAGTACTTC. This encodes CASSPKDYEQYF.

V and J are TRBV5-1 and TRBJ2-3, with D hard to call. The V end was cut by 0 bases, the J end by 6 bases, with 17 bases between. The germline gives CDR1 SGHRS, CDR2 YFSETQ. This CDR3 region has 16 residues. The CDR3 loop reads CASSLALAESPDTQYF. CDR3 in DNA: TGCGCCAGCAGCTTGGCGTTAGCCGAGTCACCGGATACGCAGTATTTT.

The chain employs TRBV27 and TRBJ1-2, with 7 nucleotides matching TRBD1. Germline V gives CDR1 MNHEY, CDR2 SMNVEV (reference sequence). V lost 7 bases to trimming and J lost 4 bases; unmatched junction nucleotides: 9. The CDR3 contains 14 residues. The CDR3 is CASIPGGNGYGYTF. The CDR3 DNA reads as TGTGCCAGCATCCCAGGGGGGAATGGCTATGGCTACACCTTC.

V usage is TRBV6-5 and J usage is TRBJ2-7; D is possibly TRBD2 (7 bases). Per the germline V gene, CDR1 is MNHEY and CDR2 is SVGAGI. V lost 6 bases and J 4 bases, leaving 13 bases between the germline ends. The CDR3 contains 13 residues. The CDR3 sequence: CASSRGGVYEQYF. The CDR3 nucleotides are TGTGCCAGCAGCCGAGGGGGGGTATACGAGCAGTACTTC.

This clone was observed once. The genes are TRBV19 and TRBJ2-4; 8 bases agree with TRBD1. Germline CDR1 and CDR2: LNHDA and SQIVND (reference sequence). J lost 5 bases, V lost 6 bases, and 12 bases had no gene match. This CDR3 region has 16 residues. For the CDR3, the DNA is TGTGCCAGTAGCCCGGACAGGGCGGGAAGAGAAAACATTCAGTACTTC. Translating it yields CASSPDRAGRENIQYF. Filled out from reference TRBV19 and TRBJ2-4, the complete variable domain reads DGGITQSPKYLFRKEGQNVTLSCEQNLNHDAMYWYRQDPGQGLRLIYYSQIVNDFQKGDIAEGYSVSREKKESFPLTVTSAQKNPTAFYLCASSPDRAGRENIQYFGAGTRLSVL.

V usage is TRBV18 and J usage is TRBJ2-1; 8 positions match TRBD1. CDR3 length: 13 amino acids. J lost 5 bases, V lost 6 bases, and 3 bases had no gene match. Looked up from germline, CDR1 is KGHSH and CDR2 is LQKENI. CDR3 region: CASSMTGDNEQFF. CDR3 sequence (DNA): TGTGCCAGCTCCATGACAGGGGACAATGAGCAGTTCTTC.

V is TRBV18 and J is TRBJ2-1, with TRBD2 identical over 15 bases. The CDR3 extends over 19 amino acids. Germline assignment: CDR1 KGHSH and CDR2 LQKENI. The V gene end was trimmed by 5 bases and the J gene end by 7 bases; junction bases not matched to a gene: 15. The CDR3 nucleotides are TGTGCCAGCTCATCACTAGCTCTTGGACTAGCGGGAGGGCCAAATGAGCAGTTCTTC. Protein: CASSSLALGLAGGPNEQFF.

This chain links TRBV30 with TRBJ1-2; D possibly corresponds to TRBD1 (5 bases). The CDR3 covers 14 residues. Germline V gene sequence: CDR1 GTSNPN, CDR2 SVGIG (reference sequence). Trimming shortened V by 5 bases and J by 0 bases, and 13 bases separated the two germline ends. This CDR3 reads CAWSAVTANYGYTF. CDR3 nucleotide sequence: TGTGCCTGGTCCGCGGTGACAGCTAACTATGGCTACACCTTC. Combining the CDR3 with reference TRBV30 and TRBJ1-2 gives the whole variable domain SQTIHQWPATLVQPVGSPLSLECTVEGTSNPNLYWYRQAAGRGLQLLFYSVGIGQISSEVPQNLSASRPQDRQFILSSKKLLLSDSGFYLCAWSAVTANYGYTFGSGTRLTVV.

V is TRBV4-1 and J is TRBJ2-1; 13 bases are a match to TRBD2. CDR1 and CDR2 from the germline V gene are MGHRA and YSYEKL. This CDR3 region has 17 residues. V shed 1 base and J 4 bases; nucleotides not matched to a gene: 4. The CDR3 nucleotides read TGCGCCAGCAGCCAAGTACTAGCGGGAGGGCGGTACAATGAGCAGTTCTTC. Amino acid sequence: CASSQVLAGGRYNEQFF.